There are many counts of the clone carrying this TCR beta chain. The CDR3 end is not reached by the read, which stops 3 residues before it; the germline J gene fills it in. The sample belongs to a study of T cell clonality in common variable immunodeficiency. Assay used: immunoSEQ multiplex PCR; TCRdb lists only in-frame clones, some missing. The specimen has tens of thousands of clones, none found just once. Trimming shortened V by 0 bases and J by 3 bases, and 10 bases separated the two germline ends. This CDR3 spans 14 amino acids. Germline CDR1 is SGHDT and CDR2 is YYEEEE. Blood samples were heparinized, about 4.5 to 8 ml per donor.

The receptor comes from a person aged 18-69 years in good health. The chain carries TRBV5-6 and TRBJ2-7; perhaps TRBD1 as D (6 bases). Sequencing used peripheral blood mononuclear cells. The CDR3 protein is CASSLAGTRYEQYF. The covered CDR3 bases are TGTGCCAGCAGCTTGGCCGGGACACGCTACGAG.